A single sample is the source of the 20 T cell receptor beta chains below, sequenced in a study of STAT5B mutations in CD4+ large granular lymphocyte leukemia. The method was immunoSEQ multiplex PCR; TCRdb's version includes in-frame clones alone and lacks a portion of them. The sample shows fewer than 30,000 clones, roughly three quarters of them seen only once. Sequenced input: CD4+ T cells from blood buffy coats. These receptors were obtained from a human donor in good health.

The chain is built from TRBV11-2 and TRBJ2-1; the match to TRBD2 covers 8 bases. V shed 4 bases and J 3 bases; nucleotides not matched to a gene: 11. Germline assignment: CDR1 SGHAT and CDR2 FQNNGV. The CDR3 extends over 17 amino acids. CDR3 loop: CASSWTPGLVGYNEQFF. In nucleotides, the CDR3 is TGTGCCAGCAGCTGGACCCCGGGACTAGTCGGCTACAATGAGCAGTTCTTC.

This chain links TRBV25-1 with TRBJ2-1; D remains ambiguous. CDR3 length equals 11 residues. CDR1 and CDR2 from the germline V gene are MGHDK and SYGVNS. Trimming took 7 bases from V and 4 from J, leaving 5 bases between them. CDR3 bases: TGTGCCAGCAAAGGATACAATGAGCAGTTCTTC. It is translated as CASKGYNEQFF.

V and J are TRBV2 and TRBJ1-1; maybe TRBD1 (5 bases). Looked up from germline, CDR1 is SNHLY and CDR2 is FYNNEI. V lost 6 bases and J 3 bases, leaving 11 bases between the germline ends. This CDR3 comprises 13 residues. CDR3 DNA: TGTGCCAGCAGACAGGTTAGGGACACTGAAGCTTTCTTT. This gives the protein CASRQVRDTEAFF.

The rearrangement joins TRBV18 to TRBJ1-1; D ambiguous. CDR1 and CDR2 from the germline V gene are KGHSH and LQKENI. With 1 base removed from V and 0 bases from J, the gap between germline ends came to 0 bases. CDR3 length: 12 residues. CDR3 bases: TGTGCCAGCTCACCACTGAACACTGAAGCTTTCTTT. Translating gives CASSPLNTEAFF.

V and J are TRBV7-9 and TRBJ1-4; TRBD1 matches 7 bases. Germline lookup yields CDR1 SEHNR and CDR2 FQNEAQ (reference sequence). Germline trimming cut 6 bases from V and 6 bases from J; bases unmatched to any gene: 16. This CDR3 has 17 residues. The CDR3 sequence is CASSSRGQGEWYEKLFF. CDR3 nucleotide sequence: TGTGCCAGCAGTAGCCGGGGGCAGGGGGAATGGTATGAAAAACTGTTTTTT.

This rearrangement joins TRBV11-3 to TRBJ1-1; possible D gene TRBD1, 6 bases. CDR1 is SGHNT, CDR2 YENEEA, per germline. The ends were cut back, 1 base at V and 10 bases at J, with 10 bases in the middle. CDR3 length equals 12 residues. CDR3 nucleotides: TGTGCCAGCAGCTTAGGGACAGAACGAGCTTTCTTT. This gives the protein CASSLGTERAFF.

The chain combines TRBV25-1 with TRBJ2-3, with a weak D call TRBD2 (6 bases). CDR1 is MGHDK, CDR2 SYGVNS, per germline. The V and J ends lost 5 bases and 0 bases respectively, with 9 bases between them. The CDR3 has 14 amino acids. The CDR3 nucleotides are TGTGCCAGCAGTCGGGAGTTGAGCACAGATACGCAGTATTTT. It codes for CASSRELSTDTQYF.

The rearrangement uses TRBV7-3 and TRBJ2-3; 7 bases map to TRBD1. V lost 1 base and J lost 4; bases outside the gene matches: 8. The CDR3 totals 16 residues. Germline values: CDR1 SGHTA, CDR2 FQGTGA. CDR3 nucleotide sequence: TGTGCCAGCAGCTTAATGGGCAGGGGGTCCGCAGATACGCAGTATTTT. This codes for CASSLMGRGSADTQYF.

The genes are TRBV28 and TRBJ1-6, with 10 positions matching TRBD1. Trimming removed 6 bases from V and 7 bases from J; junction bases left unmatched: 6. Germline V gene data show CDR1 as MDHEN and CDR2 as SYDVKM. CDR3 length: 15 residues. CDR3 coding DNA: TGTGCCAGCAGACTAGGACAGGGGGTCAATTCACCCCTCCACTTT. Residues: CASRLGQGVNSPLHF.

The table lists this clone with a few counts. The chain recombines TRBV25-1 with TRBJ1-1; D is possibly TRBD1 (5 bases). Trimming cost V 2 bases and J 4 bases, with 14 bases left between them. The CDR3 length is 15 residues. Per the germline V gene, CDR1 is MGHDK and CDR2 is SYGVNS. CDR3 DNA: TGTGCCAGCAGTGAACTCCTTACCGGGACCACTGAAGCTTTCTTT. The encoded protein is CASSELLTGTTEAFF.

The chain recombines TRBV4-1 with TRBJ2-5; D is unclear. Germline CDR1 is MGHRA and CDR2 is YSYEKL. Trimming shortened V by 1 base and J by 5 bases, and 8 bases separated the two germline ends. CDR3 length: 13 amino acids. CDR3 sequence reads: CASSQAIPETQYF. Here the CDR3 DNA reads TGCGCCAGCAGCCAAGCTATCCCGGAGACCCAGTACTTC.

V and J are TRBV9 and TRBJ2-3, with D maybe TRBD2 (5 bases). The germline CDR1 and CDR2 sequences are SGDLS and YYNGEE. V lost 3 bases and J lost 0, with 11 bases in between. CDR3 length: 15 amino acids. In nucleotides, the CDR3 is TGTGCCAGCAGCGCTCGGGCGGGTAGCACAGATACGCAGTATTTT. Protein: CASSARAGSTDTQYF.

This chain links TRBV27 with TRBJ1-6; D may be TRBD1 (5 bases). Germline lookup yields CDR1 MNHEY and CDR2 SMNVEV (reference sequence). The CDR3 spans 15 residues. Trimming shortened V by 3 bases and J by 6 bases, and 12 bases separated the two germline ends. CDR3 in DNA: TGTGCCAGCAGTTTTGAGGGGCAGCGTAATTCACCCCTCCACTTT. Its protein product is CASSFEGQRNSPLHF.

This clone was seen only a few times. In DNA form, the CDR3 reads TGTGCCTGGAGTGTAGGGCAGGGGTCCTACAATGAGCAGTTCTTC. This translates into CAWSVGQGSYNEQFF. The rearrangement links TRBV30 to TRBJ2-1; D is possibly TRBD1 (6 bases). The V end lost 0 bases, the J end lost 1 base, and 10 bases lay between the germline ends. Germline lookup yields CDR1 GTSNPN and CDR2 SVGIG (reference sequence). The length of the CDR3 is 15 residues.

The chain recombines TRBV7-2 with TRBJ1-1, with TRBD1 matching 7 bases. Germline trimming cut 2 bases from V and 2 bases from J; bases unmatched to any gene: 2. The CDR3 consists of 14 residues. Germline V gene sequence: CDR1 SGHTA, CDR2 FQGNSA. Here the CDR3 reads CASSLNRGNTEAFF. In DNA, the CDR3 is TGTGCCAGCAGCTTAAACAGGGGCAACACTGAAGCTTTCTTT.

On this clone itself: The same CDR3 arises from other DNA sequences in this sample as well. V usage is TRBV7-6 and J usage is TRBJ1-1; TRBD1 is a possible D gene (6 bases). CDR1 and CDR2 (germline): SGHVS, FNYEAQ. V was clipped by 5 bases and J by 0 bases, with 10 bases between them. This CDR3 comprises 14 residues. The CDR3 reads CASSPTGMNTEAFF. CDR3 nucleotides: TGTGCCAGCAGCCCTACAGGGATGAACACTGAAGCTTTCTTT.

This sequence joins TRBV19 and TRBJ1-2; D gene ambiguous. The CDR3 length is 14 residues. V lost 7 bases and J lost 2, with 14 bases in between. Per germline, CDR1 LNHDA and CDR2 SQIVND (reference sequence). The CDR3 DNA reads TGTGCCAGTACCCCTCCGGACCGAAACTATGGCTACACCTTC. Translation: CASTPPDRNYGYTF.

This sequence joins TRBV2 and TRBJ1-5; 9 nucleotides line up with TRBD1. J gave up 2 bases and V 3 bases, and 8 bases lay outside the gene matches. Germline V gives CDR1 SNHLY, CDR2 FYNNEI. CDR3 length: 17 residues. Written as DNA, the CDR3 is TGTGCCAGCAGTGATCGTACAGGGGGCCGGGGCAATCAGCCCCAGCATTTT. This codes for CASSDRTGGRGNQPQHF. The entire variable domain, with the rest obtained from reference TRBV2 and TRBJ1-5, is as follows: EPEVTQTPSHQVTQMGQEVILRCVPISNHLYFYWYRQILGQKVEFLVSFYNNEISEKSEIFDDQFSVERPDGSNFTLKIRSTKLEDSAMYFCASSDRTGGRGNQPQHFGDGTRLSIL.

The chain uses TRBV15 and TRBJ1-5; D gene uncertain. This CDR3 region has 13 residues. V gave up 1 base and J gave up 6 bases, with 7 bases separating them. The germline V gene has CDR1 LNHNV and CDR2 YYDKDF (reference sequence). CDR3 coding DNA: TGTGCCACCAGCAGAGTGAAAGTTCAGCCCCAGCATTTT. This codes for CATSRVKVQPQHF.

The chain employs TRBV28 and TRBJ1-5; D possibly corresponds to TRBD1 (5 bases). There are 16 residues in the CDR3. The germline V gene encodes CDR1 MDHEN and CDR2 SYDVKM. The ends were cut back, 6 bases at V and 3 bases at J, with 18 bases in the middle. CDR3 sequence reads: CASSARGGSPNQPQHF. The CDR3 nucleotides are TGTGCCAGCAGCGCTCGGGGGGGTAGCCCCAATCAGCCCCAGCATTTT.